The present T cell receptor (beta chain) was sequenced within a study of STAT5B mutations in CD4+ large granular lymphocyte leukemia. Study observations and caveats: No patients shared main leukemic clonotypes, though about 26% appeared at low frequency elsewhere.

A note on this clone: Its antigen is currently unknown.

Libraries were prepared by immunoSEQ multiplex PCR; TCRdb keeps only in-frame clonotypes and omits some of them. The table shows about 40,000 clones, with roughly 80% occurring only once. Germline V gene lookup returns CDR1 SGHTA and CDR2 FQGNSA. The CDR3 runs 15 residues. Trimming left V 0 bases short and J 5 bases short, with 10 bases between. The receptor was derived from a human donor in good health. The specimen sequenced was CD4+ T cells from blood buffy coats. The V and J genes are TRBV7-2 and TRBJ2-2; D perhaps matches TRBD2 (6 bases). In DNA, the CDR3 is TGTGCCAGCAGCTTAGCGGCCGCGGGGACCGGGGAGCTGTTTTTT. Translated: CASSLAAAGTGELFF.